The clone carrying this T cell receptor (beta chain) was observed many times. The data are from a study of neurological immune-mediated disorders. CDR1 and CDR2 from the germline V gene are LGHNA and YNFKEQ. This CDR3 has 15 residues. V lost 4 bases to trimming and J lost 8 bases, with 20 bases between them. It was by 5'RACE with 10-nucleotide random UMIs that the cDNA was made. TCRdb reanalysed the 5' RACE reads using MiXCR and keeps one entry per CDR3 protein. The sample has about 33,000 distinct CDR3 sequences; around an eighth are singletons. Time point given: longitudinal time-point 2. The sequence was collected from a woman between 35 and 50 years old in good health. This chain connects TRBV4-2 to TRBJ1-1; no clear D. Sequenced sample: PBMCs. DNA for the CDR3: TGTGCCAGCAGCCTGACGGCGTCGGCCTCTCTAGAAGCTTTCTTT. This translates into CASSLTASASLEAFF.